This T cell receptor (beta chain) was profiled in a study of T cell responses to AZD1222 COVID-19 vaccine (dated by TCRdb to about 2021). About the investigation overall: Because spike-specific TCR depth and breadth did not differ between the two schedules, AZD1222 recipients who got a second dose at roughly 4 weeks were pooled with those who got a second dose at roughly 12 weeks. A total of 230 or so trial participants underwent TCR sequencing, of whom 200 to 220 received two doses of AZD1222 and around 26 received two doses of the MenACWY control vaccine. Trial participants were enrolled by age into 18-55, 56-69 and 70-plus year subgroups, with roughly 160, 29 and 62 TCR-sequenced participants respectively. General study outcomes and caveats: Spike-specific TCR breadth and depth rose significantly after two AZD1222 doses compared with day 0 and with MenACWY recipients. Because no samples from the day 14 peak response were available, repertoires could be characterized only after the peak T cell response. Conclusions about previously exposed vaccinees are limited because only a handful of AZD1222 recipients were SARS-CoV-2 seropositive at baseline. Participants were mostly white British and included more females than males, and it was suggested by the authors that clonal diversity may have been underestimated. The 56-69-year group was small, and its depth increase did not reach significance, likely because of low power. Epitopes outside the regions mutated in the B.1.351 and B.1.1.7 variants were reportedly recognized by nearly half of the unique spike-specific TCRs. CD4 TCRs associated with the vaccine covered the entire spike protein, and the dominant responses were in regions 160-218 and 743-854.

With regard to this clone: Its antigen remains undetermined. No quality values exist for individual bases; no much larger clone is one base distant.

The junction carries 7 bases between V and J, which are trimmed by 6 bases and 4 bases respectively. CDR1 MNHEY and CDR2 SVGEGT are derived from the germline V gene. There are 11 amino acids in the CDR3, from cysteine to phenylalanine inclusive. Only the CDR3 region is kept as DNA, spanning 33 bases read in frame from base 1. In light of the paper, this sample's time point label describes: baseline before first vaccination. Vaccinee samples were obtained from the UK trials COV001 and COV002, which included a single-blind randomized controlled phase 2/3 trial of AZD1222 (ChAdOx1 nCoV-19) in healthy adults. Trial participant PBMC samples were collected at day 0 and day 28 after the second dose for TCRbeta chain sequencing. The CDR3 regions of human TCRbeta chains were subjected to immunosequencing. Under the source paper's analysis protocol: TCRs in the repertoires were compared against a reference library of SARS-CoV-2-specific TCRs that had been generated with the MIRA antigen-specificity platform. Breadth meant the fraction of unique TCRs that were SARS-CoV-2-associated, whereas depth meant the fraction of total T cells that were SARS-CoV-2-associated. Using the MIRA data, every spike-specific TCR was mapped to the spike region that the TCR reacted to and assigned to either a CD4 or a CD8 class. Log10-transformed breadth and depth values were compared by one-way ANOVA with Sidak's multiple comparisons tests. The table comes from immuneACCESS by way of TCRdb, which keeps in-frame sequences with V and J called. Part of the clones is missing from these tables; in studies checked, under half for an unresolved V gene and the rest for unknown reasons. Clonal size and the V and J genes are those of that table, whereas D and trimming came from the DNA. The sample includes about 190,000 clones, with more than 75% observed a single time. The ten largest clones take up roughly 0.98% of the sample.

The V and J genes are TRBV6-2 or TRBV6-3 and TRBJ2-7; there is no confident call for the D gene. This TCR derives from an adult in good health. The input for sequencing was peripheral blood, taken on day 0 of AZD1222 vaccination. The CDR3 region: CASSRLYEQYF. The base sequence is TGTGCCAGCAGCCGTTTATACGAGCAGTACTTC.